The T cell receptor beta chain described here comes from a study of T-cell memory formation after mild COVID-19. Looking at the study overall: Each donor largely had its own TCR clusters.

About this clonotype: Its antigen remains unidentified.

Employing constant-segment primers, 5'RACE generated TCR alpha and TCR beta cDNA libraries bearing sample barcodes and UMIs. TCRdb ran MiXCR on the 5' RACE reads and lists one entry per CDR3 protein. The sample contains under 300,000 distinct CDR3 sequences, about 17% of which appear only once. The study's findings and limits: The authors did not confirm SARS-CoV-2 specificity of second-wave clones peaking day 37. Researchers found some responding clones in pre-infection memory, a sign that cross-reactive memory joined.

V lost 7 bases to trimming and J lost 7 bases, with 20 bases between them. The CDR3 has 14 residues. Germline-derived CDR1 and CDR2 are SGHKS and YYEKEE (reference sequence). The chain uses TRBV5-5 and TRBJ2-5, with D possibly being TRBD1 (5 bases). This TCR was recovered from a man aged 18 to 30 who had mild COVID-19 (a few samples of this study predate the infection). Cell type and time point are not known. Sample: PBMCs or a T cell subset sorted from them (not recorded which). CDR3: CASESRWGSGTQYF. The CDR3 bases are TGTGCCAGCGAGTCCCGATGGGGCTCAGGGACCCAGTACTTC.